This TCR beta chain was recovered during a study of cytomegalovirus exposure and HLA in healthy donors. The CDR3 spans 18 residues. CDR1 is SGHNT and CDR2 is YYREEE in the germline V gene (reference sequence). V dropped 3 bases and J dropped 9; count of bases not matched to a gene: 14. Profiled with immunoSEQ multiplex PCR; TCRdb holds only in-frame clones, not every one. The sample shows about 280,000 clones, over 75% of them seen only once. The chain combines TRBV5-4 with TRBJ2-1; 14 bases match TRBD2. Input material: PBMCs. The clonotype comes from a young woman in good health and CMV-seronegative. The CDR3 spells CASSYGWGLAGVGGEQFF. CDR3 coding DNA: TGTGCCAGCAGCTATGGGTGGGGACTAGCGGGAGTGGGTGGTGAGCAGTTCTTC.